These T cell receptor beta chains were read from a single sample in a study of beta chain features in type 1 diabetes. Sequencing was performed with immunoSEQ multiplex PCR; in TCRdb, only in-frame clones are kept and a portion is missing. The table records about 340,000 clones, approximately 13% of them present only once. The material sequenced was naive CD4+ T cells from blood. Receptors originate from a young woman with type 1 diabetes. Each CDR3 is given with its conserved first and last residue. The D gene is left open where the match is weak. Clone size is given for some rows only: seen once, a few or many times, or a class if the clone is expanded.

D gene: -; V gene: TRBV18; J gene: TRBJ1-3; clone size: few; CDR3 DNA: TGTGCCAGCTCACCGACGGCAGGCTCTGGAAACACCATATATTTT; CDR3 protein: CASSPTAGSGNTIYF
D gene: -; V gene: TRBV6-6; J gene: TRBJ1-2; clone size: -; CDR3 DNA: TGTGCCAGCAGTCCAGGGCCCCTCGGCTACACCTTC; CDR3 protein: CASSPGPLGYTF
D gene: TRBD2; V gene: TRBV9; J gene: TRBJ2-2; clone size: -; CDR3 DNA: TGTGCCAGCAGCCCTCTAGCGGGGGCCAACACCGGGGAGCTGTTTTTT; CDR3 protein: CASSPLAGANTGELFF
D gene: TRBD1; V gene: TRBV14; J gene: TRBJ2-2; clone size: few; CDR3 DNA: TGTGCCAGCAGCCAAACAGGGGGCGAGGTTGACACCGGGGAGCTGTTTTTT; CDR3 protein: CASSQTGGEVDTGELFF
D gene: TRBD1; V gene: TRBV2; J gene: TRBJ1-1; clone size: few; CDR3 DNA: TGTGCCAGCAGACGGGACAGGGAAACTGAAGCTTTCTTT; CDR3 protein: CASRRDRETEAFF
D gene: -; V gene: TRBV5-1; J gene: TRBJ1-1; clone size: -; CDR3 DNA: TGCGCCAGCAGCCTACAGGGGAACACTGAAGCTTTCTTT; CDR3 protein: CASSLQGNTEAFF
D gene: -; V gene: TRBV28; J gene: TRBJ2-2; clone size: few; CDR3 DNA: TGTGCCAGCAGCCTGGGACTGACGAACACCGGGGAGCTGTTTTTT; CDR3 protein: CASSLGLTNTGELFF
D gene: TRBD2; V gene: TRBV18; J gene: TRBJ2-1; clone size: -; CDR3 DNA: TGTGCCAGCTCACCACGATTAGGACTAGCGGGAGATCCCGACAATGAGCAGTTCTTC; CDR3 protein: CASSPRLGLAGDPDNEQFF
D gene: TRBD1; V gene: TRBV5-4; J gene: TRBJ2-7; clone size: few; CDR3 DNA: TGTGCCAGCAGCTTGGATTCAGGGGGCATCCACGAGCAGTACTTC; CDR3 protein: CASSLDSGGIHEQYF
D gene: TRBD1; V gene: TRBV29-1; J gene: TRBJ1-2; clone size: few; CDR3 DNA: TGCAGCGTAGCCGACAGGGGGCTAAAGGACTATGGCTACACCTTC; CDR3 protein: CSVADRGLKDYGYTF
D gene: -; V gene: TRBV6-6; J gene: TRBJ1-4; clone size: few; CDR3 DNA: TGTGCCAGCAAACAGCCTAATGAAAAACTGTTTTTT; CDR3 protein: CASKQPNEKLFF
D gene: -; V gene: TRBV7-2; J gene: TRBJ2-5; clone size: -; CDR3 DNA: TGTGCCAGCAGCCTAGTGGCAGGGGCAGGGGAGACCCAGTACTTC; CDR3 protein: CASSLVAGAGETQYF
D gene: TRBD1; V gene: TRBV7-2; J gene: TRBJ1-5; clone size: few; CDR3 DNA: TGTGCCAGCAGCGCCTGGGACAGTAGTCAGCCCCAGCATTTT; CDR3 protein: CASSAWDSSQPQHF
D gene: -; V gene: TRBV29-1; J gene: TRBJ1-1; clone size: -; CDR3 DNA: TGCAGCGTTGACAGGGGTAACACTGAAGCTTTCTTT; CDR3 protein: CSVDRGNTEAFF
D gene: -; V gene: TRBV30; J gene: TRBJ2-3; clone size: -; CDR3 DNA: TGTGCCTGGAGATCTAGTAGCACAGATACGCAGTATTTT; CDR3 protein: CAWRSSSTDTQYF
D gene: TRBD1; V gene: TRBV7-2; J gene: TRBJ1-1; clone size: -; CDR3 DNA: TGTGCCAGCAGCTTAGGACAGGGGGGAGCTTTCTTT; CDR3 protein: CASSLGQGGAFF
D gene: -; V gene: TRBV6-1; J gene: TRBJ2-5; clone size: few; CDR3 DNA: TGTGCCAGCAGTGATAGCCTATGGAGCCAAGAGACCCAGTACTTC; CDR3 protein: CASSDSLWSQETQYF
D gene: TRBD1; V gene: TRBV4-1; J gene: TRBJ2-3; clone size: -; CDR3 DNA: TGCGCCAGCAGCCAAGGGACAGGGGGAGATACGCAGTATTTT; CDR3 protein: CASSQGTGGDTQYF
D gene: -; V gene: TRBV14; J gene: TRBJ1-1; clone size: few; CDR3 DNA: TGTGCCAGCAGCCAAGTAGCATTGTGGACTGAAGCTTTCTTT; CDR3 protein: CASSQVALWTEAFF
D gene: TRBD1; V gene: TRBV6-5; J gene: TRBJ2-3; clone size: -; CDR3 DNA: TGTGCCAGCAGTTACTCGGGGACAGGCACAGATACGCAGTATTTT; CDR3 protein: CASSYSGTGTDTQYF
D gene: -; V gene: TRBV15; J gene: TRBJ2-4; clone size: -; CDR3 DNA: TGTGCCACCAGCAGAGACACTGACAGTCCTTACTTC; CDR3 protein: CATSRDTDSPYF
D gene: -; V gene: TRBV30; J gene: TRBJ1-5; clone size: -; CDR3 DNA: TGTGCCTGGAAGGCAGGCAATAGCAATCAGCCCCAGCATTTT; CDR3 protein: CAWKAGNSNQPQHF
D gene: TRBD1; V gene: TRBV28; J gene: TRBJ1-5; clone size: -; CDR3 DNA: TGTGCCAGCAGTTTAGGACAGGGTAATGGCAAGCCCCAGCATTTT; CDR3 protein: CASSLGQGNGKPQHF
D gene: TRBD1; V gene: TRBV28; J gene: TRBJ1-1; clone size: few; CDR3 DNA: TGTGCCAGCAGTCTCTCAAACAGGGGGAGGAATACTGAAGCTTTCTTT; CDR3 protein: CASSLSNRGRNTEAFF